This entry lists 26 T cell receptor beta chains sequenced from one sample in a study of blood T cell repertoires in COVID-19. This table comes from immunoSEQ multiplex PCR, and its TCRdb copy is limited to in-frame clones, with some not included. The sample lists just over 250,000 clones; about 89% were seen once. The sequenced material came from peripheral blood. These receptors were taken from a woman between 50 and 59 years old with acute or convalescent COVID-19.

The chain couples TRBV27 to TRBJ1-5, with unresolved D. The length of the CDR3 is 14 residues. V was cut by 5 bases and J by 6 bases, with 14 bases left in between. Germline V gives CDR1 MNHEY, CDR2 SMNVEV (reference sequence). The CDR3 DNA sequence: TGTGCCAGCAGTCCCTCAGGTCTGGGTCAGCCCCAGCATTTT. This gives the protein CASSPSGLGQPQHF.

The rearrangement joins TRBV5-1 to TRBJ1-2; a possible D gene is TRBD1 (6 bases). The CDR3 length is 15 residues. The V end lost 0 bases, the J end lost 4 bases, and 13 bases lay between the germline ends. Germline-derived CDR1 and CDR2 are SGHRS and YFSETQ. The CDR3: CASSLDREVGYGYTF. The CDR3, as DNA: TGCGCCAGCAGCTTGGACAGGGAAGTGGGCTATGGCTACACCTTC. Variable domain in full (rest from reference TRBV5-1 and TRBJ1-2): KAGVTQTPRYLIKTRGQQVTLSCSPISGHRSVSWYQQTPGQGLQFLFEYFSETQRNKGNFPGRFSGRQFSNSRSEMNVSTLELGDSALYLCASSLDREVGYGYTFGSGTRLTVV.

CDR3 sequence (DNA): TGTGCCAGTCAAGCCGGACAGGGAGGATTC. The encoded protein is CASQAGQGGF. This chain links TRBV21-1 with TRBJ2-7; the DNA was not used to check the table's D call, TRBD1. TRBV21-1 counts as a pseudogene. This CDR3 has 10 residues.

The V gene is TRBV24-1, the J gene TRBJ1-1, with D tentatively TRBD1 (5 bases). The ends were cut back, 7 bases at V and 2 bases at J, with 10 bases in the middle. Germline CDR1 is KGHDR and CDR2 is SFDVKD. CDR3 length: 13 residues. The CDR3: CATRGQTNTEAFF. CDR3 DNA: TGTGCCACCAGAGGACAAACCAACACTGAAGCTTTCTTT.

The chain has TRBV5-1 and TRBJ2-4; 7 bases match TRBD1. CDR3 length equals 12 residues. Trimming at V came to 0 bases and at J to 16 bases, leaving 7 bases not matched to a gene. The germline V gene has CDR1 SGHRS and CDR2 YFSETQ. The CDR3 region is CASSLDRGGVYF. In DNA form, the CDR3 reads TGCGCCAGCAGCTTGGACAGGGGTGGGGTTTACTTC.

The chain recombines TRBV5-1 with TRBJ2-7; maybe TRBD1 (5 bases). V lost 0 bases, J lost 0 bases, and 10 bases lay in between. This CDR3 comprises 15 residues. Germline CDR1 SGHRS, CDR2 YFSETQ. CDR3 residues: CASSLAVGLSYEQYF. Here the CDR3 DNA reads TGCGCCAGCAGCTTGGCGGTGGGGCTCTCCTACGAGCAGTACTTC.

V is TRBV2 and J is TRBJ2-1; 12 bases map to TRBD2. Germline CDR1 reads SNHLY; CDR2 reads FYNNEI. V was pared by 6 bases and J by 4 bases, with 7 bases of the junction left unmatched. This CDR3 is 16 amino acids long. The CDR3 coding sequence is TGTGCCAGCAGGGGACTAGCGGGTATTCGGTACAATGAGCAGTTCTTC. Translated, it gives CASRGLAGIRYNEQFF.

This chain's CDR3 is CASSLRSDTQYF. CDR3 DNA sequence: TGTGCCAGCAGTTTAAGGAGCGATACGCAGTATTTT. The chain uses TRBV28 and TRBJ2-3; no firm D call. CDR3 size: 12 residues. Germline loops: CDR1 MDHEN, CDR2 SYDVKM. Deletions cut 2 bases from V and 6 bases from J, with 6 bases between.

The chain joins TRBV19 to TRBJ1-4, with 7 bases lining up with TRBD1. Germline V gene lookup returns CDR1 LNHDA and CDR2 SQIVND (reference sequence). The CDR3 is 16 amino acids. V shed 7 bases, J shed 7 bases, and the junction held 15 bases outside the gene matches. CDR3 nucleotides: TGTGCCAGTACCTCTTGGATGGGGGACAGCCGTGAAAAACTGTTTTTT. It translates to CASTSWMGDSREKLFF.

This sequence joins TRBV27 and TRBJ2-7; possible D gene TRBD1, 6 bases. Trimming stripped 0 bases from V and 3 bases from J, with 12 bases between. Germline V gene sequence: CDR1 MNHEY, CDR2 SMNVEV (reference sequence). The CDR3 loop spans 15 amino acids. CDR3: CASSLSIGTNYEQYF. The CDR3 region has the DNA TGTGCCAGCAGTTTATCGATCGGGACAAACTACGAGCAGTACTTC.

The chain couples TRBV28 to TRBJ1-4, with 8 bases aligning to TRBD1. CDR1 and CDR2 (germline): MDHEN, SYDVKM. V gave up 6 bases and J gave up 6 bases; unmatched junction bases: 6. There are 14 residues in the CDR3. CDR3 amino acids: CASRGQGFDEKLFF. The CDR3, as DNA: TGTGCCAGCAGAGGACAGGGATTCGATGAAAAACTGTTTTTT.

This chain connects TRBV6-5 to TRBJ1-3; no firm D call. Between the trimmed V and J ends, which lost 5 bases and 4 bases, there was a span of 6 bases. The germline gives CDR1 MNHEY, CDR2 SVGAGI. CDR3 length: 12 residues. The CDR3 is CASSQQGNTIYF. In nucleotides, the CDR3 is TGTGCCAGCAGTCAACAGGGAAACACCATATATTTT.

The gene calls are TRBV30 and TRBJ1-1; D gene uncertain. V was cut by 4 bases and J by 0 bases, with 12 bases left in between. The CDR3 length is 14 residues. Germline loops: CDR1 GTSNPN, CDR2 SVGIG (reference sequence). CDR3 DNA sequence: TGTGCCTGGACACAGATTATGATGAACACTGAAGCTTTCTTT. It yields the protein CAWTQIMMNTEAFF. Filled out from reference TRBV30 and TRBJ1-1, the complete variable domain reads SQTIHQWPATLVQPVGSPLSLECTVEGTSNPNLYWYRQAAGRGLQLLFYSVGIGQISSEVPQNLSASRPQDRQFILSSKKLLLSDSGFYLCAWTQIMMNTEAFFGQGTRLTVV.

This clone was counted only a few times. The chain combines TRBV6-4 with TRBJ1-2; 10 bases are a match to TRBD1. With 3 bases clipped from V and 10 bases from J, the junction kept 8 bases outside the gene matches. This CDR3 region has 14 residues. Germline loops: CDR1 MRHNA, CDR2 SNTAGT. In nucleotides, the CDR3 is TGTGCCAGCAGTGATGAACCGGGACAGGGGATCTACACCTTC. Amino acid sequence: CASSDEPGQGIYTF.

The CDR3 reads CASSTHGTGNTPQHF. The CDR3 DNA sequence: TGTGCCAGTAGTACCCATGGGACAGGGAACACTCCCCAGCATTTT. The chain recombines TRBV19 with TRBJ1-5; 9 bases agree with TRBD1. The CDR3 extends over 15 amino acids. CDR1 is LNHDA, CDR2 SQIVND, per germline (reference sequence). V trimming: 4 bases; J trimming: 10 bases; junction bases outside the gene matches: 11.

The chain has TRBV6-2 or TRBV6-3 and TRBJ2-4; 9 positions agree with TRBD1. J gave up 5 bases and V 5 bases, and 10 bases lay outside the gene matches. This CDR3 contains 16 residues. Germline V gives CDR1 MNHEY, CDR2 SVGEGT. CDR3 sequence reads: CASSLHPGQGQNIQYF. CDR3 nucleotides: TGTGCCAGCAGTCTACACCCGGGACAGGGTCAAAACATTCAGTACTTC.

This clone showed up just a few times. V and J are TRBV15 and TRBJ2-1; 7 bases are shared with TRBD2. The germline gives CDR1 LNHNV, CDR2 YYDKDF (reference sequence). J was trimmed by 7 bases and V by 1 base; bases with no gene match: 10. CDR3 length: 16 amino acids. CDR3 sequence (DNA): TGTGCCACCAGCAGAGTGTCGTGGGAGGGCCGTAATGAGCAGTTCTTC. It codes for CATSRVSWEGRNEQFF.

This clone was observed a handful of times. This chain uses TRBV19 with TRBJ2-7; 9 bases agree with TRBD1. Trimming at V came to 8 bases and at J to 2 bases, leaving 7 bases not matched to a gene. The germline CDR1 and CDR2 sequences are LNHDA and SQIVND (reference sequence). The CDR3 is 14 residues long. The CDR3 nucleotides are TGTGCCAGTGCTTCCGGGACAGGGCCCTACGAGCAGTACTTC. Its translation is CASASGTGPYEQYF.

The chain links TRBV6-5 to TRBJ1-1, with D perhaps matching TRBD1 (5 bases). The germline V gene encodes CDR1 MNHEY and CDR2 SVGAGI. The CDR3 has 12 amino acids. Trimming pared 5 bases from V and 1 base from J, leaving 5 bases between. CDR3 residues: CASSTGNTEAFF. The CDR3 region has the DNA TGTGCCAGCAGTACAGGGAACACTGAAGCTTTCTTT.

This clone was observed a handful of times. V usage is TRBV2 and J usage is TRBJ2-1; TRBD2 might be the D (6 bases). The CDR3 sequence is 16 residues long. With 2 bases removed from V and 11 bases from J, the gap between germline ends came to 22 bases. From germline, CDR1 is SNHLY and CDR2 FYNNEI. The CDR3 loop is CASSEILAEFPGKQFF. As DNA, the CDR3 is TGTGCCAGCAGTGAAATACTAGCAGAGTTCCCAGGGAAGCAGTTCTTC.

The rearrangement links TRBV24-1 to TRBJ2-2; 7 bases match TRBD1. V was clipped by 1 base and J by 1 base; unmatched bases: 2. The germline CDR1 and CDR2 sequences are KGHDR and SFDVKD. CDR3 length equals 16 residues. Written as DNA, the CDR3 is TGTGCCACCAGTGATTTTTCAGGGGGGAACACCGGGGAGCTGTTTTTT. As protein: CATSDFSGGNTGELFF.

The chain recombines TRBV7-9 with TRBJ2-5; unclear D gene. V was shortened by 1 base and J by 3 bases, with 9 bases between the two germline ends. There are 14 residues in the CDR3. Looked up from germline, CDR1 is SEHNR and CDR2 is FQNEAQ (reference sequence). The CDR3 spells CASSLVAVEETQYF. CDR3 coding DNA: TGTGCCAGCAGCTTAGTGGCAGTTGAAGAGACCCAGTACTTC.

This clone appeared a few times. The V gene is TRBV24-1, the J gene TRBJ1-2, with D tentatively TRBD1 (5 bases). V shed 4 bases and J shed 4 bases, with 9 bases lying between them. This CDR3 has 13 residues. CDR1 is KGHDR, CDR2 SFDVKD, per germline. The CDR3 nucleotides are TGTGCCACCAGTGAGGGGGGTCGCTATGGCTACACCTTC. This encodes CATSEGGRYGYTF.

The V and J genes are TRBV30 and TRBJ1-2; a weak D match, TRBD1 (5 bases). V was cut by 2 bases and J by 3 bases, with 13 bases left in between. Germline V gene data show CDR1 as GTSNPN and CDR2 as SVGIG (reference sequence). The CDR3 runs to 14 residues. The CDR3 here is CAWSTGLLYYGYTF. CDR3 nucleotides: TGTGCCTGGAGTACAGGCCTACTCTACTATGGCTACACCTTC.

V is TRBV12-3 or TRBV12-4 and J is TRBJ2-1; possible D gene TRBD2, 6 bases. The CDR3 has 13 amino acids. The V end was cut by 5 bases, the J end by 7 bases, with 12 bases between. The CDR3 is CASSRSRGNEQFF. As DNA, the CDR3 is TGTGCCAGCAGTAGGAGTCGGGGGAATGAGCAGTTCTTC.

The chain carries TRBV29-1 and TRBJ1-4, with TRBD1 matching over 9 bases. Germline CDR1 is SQVTM and CDR2 is ANQGSEA. V shed 7 bases, J shed 8 bases, and the junction held 5 bases outside the gene matches. The CDR3 spans 12 residues. CDR3 amino acids: CSATGGREKLFF. CDR3 DNA: TGCAGCGCTACAGGGGGCCGGGAAAAACTGTTTTTT.